This is a list of T cell receptor beta chains from one sample in a study of post-analysis software for immune sequencing data. TCRdb recomputed calls from the PCR reads with MiXCR, one row per CDR3 protein. This sample has more than 450,000 distinct CDR3 sequences; 34% occur once, and the top ten carry approximately 6%. The sequenced sample consisted of blood. These receptors all stem from a girl aged 2 to 17 with multiple sclerosis. Both conserved end residues are part of each CDR3. The order of the fields is CDR3 length, D gene, J gene, clone size, V gene, CDR3 protein, CDR3 DNA. The D gene is left open where the match is weak. Size tells how often a clone was seen (once, few, many) or the class of an expanded clone, and some rows leave it out.

13 | . | TRBJ2-1 | . | TRBV6-2/TRBV6-3 | CASGPDGAGEQFF | TGTGCCAGCGGCCCGGACGGGGCCGGTGAGCAGTTCTTC
15 | . | TRBJ2-5 | few | TRBV25-1 | CASSDPAGRQETQYF | TGTGCCAGCAGTGACCCGGCGGGGCGCCAAGAGACCCAGTACTTC
16 | . | TRBJ2-1 | . | TRBV3-1 | CASSQDQLGVGYEQFF | TGTGCCAGCAGCCAAGATCAACTAGGGGTGGGGTATGAGCAGTTCTTC
17 | TRBD2 | TRBJ2-5 | . | TRBV12-3/TRBV12-4 | CASSLAVGSGGQETQYF | TGTGCCAGCAGTTTAGCTGTTGGTAGCGGGGGACAAGAGACCCAGTACTTC
11 | . | TRBJ1-1 | few | TRBV29-1 | CSGSSGGEAFF | TGCAGCGGGTCCTCCGGGGGTGAAGCTTTCTTT
16 | TRBD1 | TRBJ2-3 | few | TRBV7-8 | CASSYIRPQGTDTQYF | TGTGCCAGCAGCTATATCAGACCACAGGGGACAGATACGCAGTATTTT
14 | . | TRBJ2-2 | . | TRBV29-1 | CSVERSRGTGELFF | TGCAGCGTTGAACGTAGTCGCGGGACCGGGGAGCTGTTTTTT
15 | . | TRBJ1-6 | . | TRBV19 | CASSITPTGNSPLHF | TGTGCCAGTAGTATAACCCCCACTGGGAATTCACCCCTCCACTTT
11 | . | TRBJ1-4 | . | TRBV7-9 | CASSPSEKLFF | TGTGCCAGCAGCCCGTCCGAAAAACTGTTTTTT
15 | . | TRBJ2-1 | . | TRBV15 | CATSRFWAGRDEQFF | TGTGCCACCAGCAGATTCTGGGCAGGGCGGGATGAGCAGTTCTTC
14 | . | TRBJ2-7 | few | TRBV6-5 | CASSQADSTYEQYF | TGTGCCAGCAGCCAAGCTGACAGCACCTACGAGCAGTACTTC
14 | TRBD2 | TRBJ2-5 | many | TRBV9 | CASSVVGGQETQYF | TGTGCCAGCAGCGTAGTCGGGGGGCAAGAGACCCAGTACTTC
15 | . | TRBJ2-5 | few | TRBV9 | CASSVEGTLGRPTYF | TGTGCCAGCAGCGTAGAGGGCACGCTCGGACGGCCTACGTACTTC
15 | TRBD2 | TRBJ2-7 | . | TRBV11-2 | CASSRISGGAFEQYF | TGTGCCAGCAGCCGGATTAGCGGGGGGGCATTCGAGCAGTACTTC
12 | . | TRBJ1-2 | few | TRBV7-9 | CASSVGNYGYTF | TGTGCCAGCAGCGTGGGGAACTATGGCTACACCTTC
14 | . | TRBJ2-5 | . | TRBV20-1 | CSARSGGARVAQYF | TGCAGTGCTAGGTCGGGTGGGGCCCGTGTGGCCCAGTACTTC
15 | TRBD1 | TRBJ1-2 | . | TRBV6-6 | CASSYSRDRASGYTF | TGTGCCAGCAGTTACTCGCGGGACAGGGCTTCTGGCTACACCTTC
15 | TRBD1 | TRBJ2-3 | few | TRBV6-6 | CASSYPGQGRDTQYF | TGTGCCAGCAGTTACCCGGGACAGGGGCGAGATACGCAGTATTTT
15 | . | TRBJ1-1 | . | TRBV20-1 | CSARDRDGPNTGAFF | TGCAGTGCTAGAGATCGTGACGGGCCGAACACTGGAGCTTTCTTT
13 | . | TRBJ2-7 | . | TRBV14 | CASSQIPSHEQYF | TGTGCCAGCAGCCAAATCCCAAGCCACGAGCAGTACTTC
16 | . | TRBJ2-3 | few | TRBV4-2 | CASSRLSRVSTDTQYF | TGTGCCAGCAGCCGTTTATCGCGGGTAAGCACAGATACGCAGTATTTT
14 | . | TRBJ2-5 | few | TRBV20-1 | CSARIAVTQETQYF | TGCAGTGCCCGAATAGCGGTGACTCAAGAGACCCAGTACTTC
14 | . | TRBJ1-2 | . | TRBV12-3/TRBV12-4 | CASSLRGQPYGYTF | TGTGCCAGCAGTTTGCGAGGACAGCCCTATGGCTACACCTTC
13 | TRBD2 | TRBJ2-7 | few | TRBV20-1 | CSASGRGVYEQYF | TGCAGTGCTAGTGGGCGGGGGGTCTACGAGCAGTACTTC
15 | TRBD1 | TRBJ2-3 | . | TRBV20-1 | CSATAGQGFVDTQYF | TGCAGTGCTACCGCTGGACAGGGTTTTGTGGATACGCAGTATTTT
11 | . | TRBJ1-1 | . | TRBV2 | CASGRRLEAFF | TGTGCCAGCGGCAGGCGGTTGGAAGCTTTCTTT
18 | TRBD1 | TRBJ1-5 | . | TRBV6-1 | CASSPDRGGGYSNQPQHF | TGTGCCAGCAGCCCGGACAGGGGAGGTGGGTATAGCAATCAGCCCCAGCATTTT
17 | TRBD1 | TRBJ1-4 | once | TRBV20-1 | CSARREGQGRTNEKLFF | TGCAGTGCTAGACGAGAGGGACAGGGTCGAACTAATGAAAAACTGTTTTTT
16 | . | TRBJ1-5 | few | TRBV4-1 | CASSPTQGEGDQPQHF | TGCGCCAGCAGCCCAACACAGGGCGAGGGCGACCAGCCCCAGCATTTT
14 | . | TRBJ1-1 | . | TRBV25-1 | CASSTRGVNTEAFF | TGTGCCAGCAGTACCCGAGGGGTGAACACTGAAGCTTTCTTT
15 | TRBD1 | TRBJ1-5 | . | TRBV6-6 | CASSYPQGGDQPQHF | TGTGCCAGCAGTTACCCCCAGGGGGGAGATCAGCCCCAGCATTTT
14 | TRBD1 | TRBJ1-2 | few | TRBV20-1 | CSAKGTGGPYGYTF | TGCAGTGCTAAAGGGACAGGGGGCCCCTATGGCTACACCTTC
15 | TRBD2 | TRBJ2-5 | few | TRBV20-1 | CSASSASGGAETQYF | TGCAGTGCTAGCTCTGCTAGCGGGGGTGCGGAGACCCAGTACTTC
15 | . | TRBJ2-5 | few | TRBV28 | CASSPETRGAETQYF | TGTGCCAGCAGTCCCGAAACCAGGGGGGCAGAGACCCAGTACTTC
15 | . | TRBJ2-3 | . | TRBV6-2/TRBV6-3 | CASSYFPAGTDTQYF | TGTGCCAGCAGTTACTTCCCGGCAGGTACAGATACGCAGTATTTT
15 | . | TRBJ1-1 | . | TRBV2 | CASSERILMNTEAFF | TGTGCCAGCAGTGAGAGGATCCTCATGAACACTGAAGCTTTCTTT
10 | . | TRBJ2-1 | . | TRBV29-1 | CSVRPNEQFF | TGCAGCGTTAGACCTAATGAGCAGTTCTTC
14 | . | TRBJ1-2 | . | TRBV4-2 | CASTGGGGVLSYTF | TGTGCCAGCACGGGCGGAGGGGGTGTTTTGAGCTACACCTTC
16 | TRBD1 | TRBJ2-7 | . | TRBV20-1 | CSARASGTVATYEQYF | TGCAGTGCTAGAGCCTCTGGGACAGTAGCTACCTACGAGCAGTACTTC
13 | . | TRBJ2-4 | . | TRBV7-8 | CASRQTGQSIQYF | TGTGCCAGCAGGCAAACAGGGCAGAGCATTCAGTACTTC
16 | TRBD1 | TRBJ1-1 | . | TRBV12-3/TRBV12-4 | CASSWRQGEWNTEAFF | TGTGCCAGCAGTTGGAGACAGGGGGAGTGGAACACTGAAGCTTTCTTT
16 | TRBD1 | TRBJ1-1 | . | TRBV12-3/TRBV12-4 | CASSSTRQGRDTEAFF | TGTGCCAGCAGTTCCACCCGACAGGGAAGGGACACTGAAGCTTTCTTT
14 | . | TRBJ2-1 | . | TRBV5-1 | CASIPEGGDREQFF | TGCGCCAGCATCCCGGAGGGGGGGGACAGGGAGCAGTTCTTC
14 | . | TRBJ2-5 | . | TRBV6-6 | CVSSYHGAGGEQYF | TGTGTCAGCAGTTACCACGGGGCCGGTGGGGAGCAGTACTTC
15 | TRBD1 | TRBJ2-7 | . | TRBV12-3/TRBV12-4 | CASRAGTEFPYEQYF | TGTGCCAGCAGGGCCGGGACAGAATTTCCCTACGAGCAGTACTTC
12 | . | TRBJ2-7 | many | TRBV10-3 | CAIGEAVYEQYF | TGTGCCATTGGAGAGGCGGTCTACGAGCAGTACTTC
13 | . | TRBJ2-7 | . | TRBV6-1 | CASSANRAHEQYF | TGTGCCAGCAGTGCTAACAGGGCCCACGAGCAGTACTTC
14 | . | TRBJ2-7 | few | TRBV11-2 | CASSPNRDTYEQYF | TGTGCCAGCAGCCCCAACCGGGACACCTACGAGCAGTACTTC
17 | . | TRBJ2-6 | . | TRBV12-3/TRBV12-4 | CAGSLSTGPSGANVLTF | TGTGCCGGCAGTTTAAGTACAGGGCCTTCTGGGGCCAACGTCCTGACTTTC
15 | . | TRBJ2-7 | . | TRBV7-6 | CASSNRGGGPYEQYF | TGTGCCAGCAGCAACAGGGGCGGGGGCCCCTACGAGCAGTACTTC
13 | . | TRBJ2-1 | . | TRBV14 | CASSHFRGNEQFF | TGTGCCAGCAGCCATTTTCGAGGCAATGAGCAGTTCTTC
16 | TRBD2 | TRBJ2-5 | few | TRBV7-2 | CASSLGTSSLGETQYF | TGTGCCAGCAGCTTAGGGACTAGCTCGCTGGGGGAGACCCAGTACTTC
16 | TRBD2 | TRBJ2-1 | few | TRBV11-1 | CASSLGPSGTYNEQFF | TGTGCCAGCAGCTTAGGTCCTAGCGGGACCTACAATGAGCAGTTCTTC
14 | TRBD1 | TRBJ2-1 | . | TRBV4-1 | CASSRLTGGSEQFF | TGCGCCAGCAGCCGATTAACAGGGGGCAGTGAGCAGTTCTTC
13 | . | TRBJ1-5 | . | TRBV20-1 | CSARDRFDQPQHF | TGCAGTGCTAGAGATCGGTTCGATCAGCCCCAGCATTTT
13 | TRBD2 | TRBJ2-1 | . | TRBV4-1 | CASSRTSLDEQFF | TGCGCCAGCAGCCGGACTAGCCTTGATGAGCAGTTCTTC